These T cell receptor beta chains were read from a single sample in a study of blood T cell repertoires in COVID-19. The data were produced by immunoSEQ multiplex PCR, yet TCRdb's version contains in-frame clones alone and is incomplete. The table records a few hundred thousand clones, roughly 87% of them present only once. The sample consisted of PBMCs or T cells enriched from blood (not recorded which). The receptors were gathered from a woman between 25 and 40 years old who had recovered from COVID-19. Both conserved end residues are part of each CDR3. The D gene is left open where the match is weak.

>15|TRBV5-1|TRBJ1-6|TRBD1
CASSLTGETNSPLHF
TGCGCCAGCAGCTTGACAGGGGAGACCAATTCACCCCTCCACTTT
>15|TRBV2|TRBJ1-4|TRBD1
CASRAQTGGNEKLFF
TGTGCCAGCAGGGCCCAGACAGGGGGAAATGAAAAACTGTTTTTT
>14|TRBV18|TRBJ1-3|-
CASSSPAARNTIYF
TGTGCCAGCTCAAGCCCTGCCGCCCGAAACACCATATATTTT
>20|TRBV9|TRBJ1-2|TRBD1
CASSGGFGETGTESNYGYTF
TGTGCCAGCAGCGGTGGTTTTGGGGAAACCGGGACAGAATCTAACTATGGCTACACCTTC
>17|TRBV2|TRBJ2-5|TRBD2
CASSKGVVAGGEETQYF
TGTGCCAGCAGTAAAGGAGTCGTAGCGGGGGGGGAAGAGACCCAGTACTTC
>16|TRBV5-4|TRBJ2-1|-
CASSSLRESSYNEQFF
TGTGCCAGCAGCTCCTTACGGGAGAGCTCCTACAATGAGCAGTTCTTC
>14|TRBV2|TRBJ2-3|-
CASKGGNPRDTQYF
TGTGCCAGCAAGGGCGGGAACCCCCGCGATACGCAGTATTTT
>13|TRBV6-1|TRBJ2-3|-
CASSLQGTDTQYF
TGTGCCAGCAGTCTCCAGGGCACAGATACGCAGTATTTT
>16|TRBV7-7|TRBJ2-1|-
CASSLGDGSSYNEQFF
TGTGCTAGCAGCTTAGGGGACGGGAGCTCCTACAATGAGCAGTTCTTC
>12|TRBV7-2|TRBJ2-7|-
CASSTGSYEQYF
TGTGCCAGCAGCACGGGGTCTTACGAGCAGTACTTC
>16|TRBV4-2|TRBJ2-7|-
CASSQDSRGFTYEQYF
TGTGCCAGCAGCCAAGATTCCAGGGGCTTTACCTACGAGCAGTACTTC
>13|TRBV6-4|TRBJ1-1|-
CASSSVRGGSAFF
TGTGCCAGCAGTTCCGTCAGGGGCGGGTCGGCTTTCTTT
>13|TRBV18|TRBJ2-1|-
CASSPTGYNEQFF
TGTGCCAGCTCACCTACAGGGTACAATGAGCAGTTCTTC
>17|TRBV9|TRBJ2-1|TRBD2
CASSPRTGGGAYNEQFF
TGTGCCAGCAGCCCTAGAACGGGCGGGGGGGCCTACAATGAGCAGTTCTTC
>15|TRBV6-1|TRBJ1-5|-
CASSETGRWHQPQHF
TGTGCCAGCAGTGAAACAGGTCGTTGGCACCAGCCCCAGCATTTT
>15|TRBV13|TRBJ2-7|-
CASSSTSRELHEQYF
TGTGCCAGCAGTTCAACTAGCAGGGAGCTCCACGAGCAGTACTTC
>15|TRBV27|TRBJ2-7|TRBD1
CASSLSLDRAYEQYF
TGTGCCAGCAGTTTATCCCTGGACAGGGCCTACGAGCAGTACTTC
>15|TRBV5-4|TRBJ1-1|TRBD1
CASSRAGQTNTEAFF
TGTGCCAGCAGCCGCGCGGGACAGACCAACACTGAAGCTTTCTTT
>12|TRBV19|TRBJ1-1|-
CASSIDRLRAFF
TGTGCCAGTAGTATCGACAGGTTGAGAGCTTTCTTT
>12|TRBV3-1/TRBV3-2|TRBJ2-1|-
CASSQSPLEQFF
TGTGCCAGCAGCCAAAGCCCCCTGGAGCAGTTCTTC